This T cell receptor beta chain was recovered during a study of T cells after yellow fever vaccination. As for the study in general: Low-cell-number fractions were prepared with SMART-Seq v4 Ultra Low Input. The study's findings and limits: Peaking on day 5 versus 15, the secondary response was faster but weaker. CD4 and CD8 compartments shared a small share of clonotypes, likely from convergent recombination.

This clonotype was counted at least ten times. The antigen remains undetermined. Conversion of TCR transcripts into cDNA relied on 5'RACE template switching, which added a universal primer site and UMIs. TCRdb processed the 5' RACE reads anew with MiXCR; each CDR3 protein has one entry. The sample shows about 400,000 distinct CDR3 sequences, 6.2% of them seen only once. The source material was PBMCs, sampled 5 days after the yellow fever booster vaccination. This receptor was taken from a man aged 30 to 45 who received the YFV17D yellow fever vaccine.

CDR3 amino acids: CASSDFAPSSTDTQYF. For the CDR3, the DNA is TGTGCCAGCAGTGACTTCGCTCCCTCCTCCACAGATACGCAGTATTTT. The chain has TRBV6-1 and TRBJ2-3; no definite D call. V was shortened by 3 bases and J by 2 bases, with 15 bases between the two germline ends. This CDR3 has 16 residues. Looked up from germline, CDR1 is MNHNS and CDR2 is SASEGT.